This TCR beta chain derives from a study of Graves' ophthalmopathy and Graves' hyperthyroidism (dated by TCRdb to the late 2010s). About the study as a whole: Peripheral blood was collected at initial diagnosis, prior to any treatment. The independent validation cohort included under 20 hyperthyroidism patients plus 17 patients who later progressed from hyperthyroidism to ophthalmopathy. To explore V-J signatures that distinguish ophthalmopathy from hyperthyroidism, a discovery set of 100 patients was enrolled, made up of 40 to 45 with ophthalmopathy and some 56 with stable hyperthyroidism. The 95 to 100 discovery patients were randomly divided into training and test sets at a 7:3 ratio. In total, around 130 blood samples were TCR-sequenced: under 45 ophthalmopathy, under 80 hyperthyroidism and some 17 hyperthyroidism-to-ophthalmopathy patients. Following sample collection, hyperthyroidism patients were given methimazole at a starting dose of 30 mg daily, and ophthalmopathy patients were given high-dose intravenous methylprednisolone. The study used TCR beta repertoire signatures to distinguish Graves' ophthalmopathy from Graves' hyperthyroidism and to predict progression to ophthalmopathy. In a handful of hyperthyroidism patients, the T-cell repertoires found in thyroid tissue were compared with those found in blood.

TCR beta CDR3 regions were amplified from RNA transcripts for repertoire sequencing. The first round was an RT-PCR using HTBI primers with the Qiagen OneStep RT-PCR kit, and this first round was followed by a second-round multiplex PCR, then size selection and purification. The libraries underwent paired-end sequencing with 100 bp reads on an Illumina HiSeq2000. The original pipeline was this. SOAPnuke was used for read processing, and reads with adapters, uncalled bases, a mean Phred below 15, or no exact constant-primer or identifier match were discarded. High-quality paired reads were merged with COPE v1.2.5. Each unique nucleotide sequence was defined as a clonotype, and clonotypes were aligned to IMGT TRB V, D and J references with MiTCR v1.1. The analysis was limited to V-J combinations with a frequency above 0.0001, which together covered more than 99% of repertoires. For each V-J combination, a TCR clonal expansion and chaos score was defined as the ratio of F50 clonal expansion to chaos observed in the TCRdist matrix. Welch's t-statistics and random forest were used to reduce the features to 10 to 15 V-J combinations, which were then used as input to a naive Bayes classifier. The Morisita-Horn index was used to measure how similar the thyroid and blood repertoires were. In TCRdb, the public reads were trimmed at Q25 with fastp and aligned with MiXCR, with productive beta chains retained. When rows share a CDR3 protein, they turn into one entry using the most common DNA and genes. The V and J calls were determined by TCRdb, not by the authors. Across this sample there are about 620,000 distinct CDR3 sequences, with 20% to 25% seen only once. The biggest ten clones account for roughly 6.9% of the sample.

This clonotype was observed many times. The clone's antigen remains unknown. No base quality information exists; no much larger clone differs at one position. Hyperthyroidism was defined as stable when no progression to ophthalmopathy occurred within 18 months of follow-up. Hyperthyroidism patients were newly diagnosed, were aged 18 to 65 years, and had a disease duration under 2 months. Patients with other autoimmune diseases, uncontrolled infections, pregnancy or lactation were excluded. Diagnosis relied on clinical symptoms, serum thyroxine, TRAb, thyroid ultrasound and orbital computed tomography. Using Ficoll-Paque density gradient centrifugation, PBMCs were isolated from 10 ml of fresh peripheral blood. Total RNA was extracted with Trizol reagent and quality-checked on an Agilent 2100 Bioanalyzer. Overall study outcomes, separate from this receptor: In validation, the model predicted ophthalmopathy progression with about 64% sensitivity and roughly 78% specificity; eleven to twelve predicted patients were CT-confirmed with GO in a median of approximately 6.5 months. Most expanded thyroid clonotypes with a frequency above 0.001 also appeared in blood, which suggests that blood repertoires may reflect the immune response in the thyroid. Sample size was not statistically predetermined, and group allocation was not concealed from the investigators. The 13-signature model separated ophthalmopathy from stable hyperthyroidism with roughly 90% sensitivity and 81.08% specificity in cross-validation, and 80%/75% in the test set.

The source material was peripheral blood. The receptor was isolated from a woman aged 18-29 years with stable Graves' hyperthyroidism. Some clones in this sample may be carry-over from other donors' samples. Donor details come from another sample of the same person, matched by shared clones.

The DNA reads TGTGCCAGCAGTTGGGGACAGGGGGTTAGTGGCTACACCTTC. The translation is CASSWGQGVSGYTF. The chain uses TRBV6-5 and TRBJ1-2, with 11 bases matching TRBD1. The germline V gene provides CDR1 MNHEY and CDR2 SVGAGI. Its CDR3 holds 14 amino acids, cysteine through phenylalanine. Solely the CDR3 DNA is kept, with 42 bases framed from the first base. Trimming accounts for 4 bases at V and 7 bases at J, while the number of junction bases matched to no gene is 5.